Listed below are T cell receptor beta chains from one sample, sequenced in a study of cytomegalovirus exposure and HLA in healthy donors. Measured with immunoSEQ multiplex PCR; TCRdb has only the in-frame clones, and not every one. The top ten hold about 14% of the sample, which has a few hundred thousand clones, 65% to 80% seen once. What was sequenced was PBMCs. Receptors originate from a man in his forties or fifties in good health and CMV-seronegative. Each CDR3 is given with its conserved first and last residue. The D gene is left open where the match is weak. Some rows have no size entry. The others give once, few or many, or a class for an expanded clone.

V gene,D gene,clone size,J gene,CDR3 DNA,CDR3 protein
TRBV7-9,TRBD1,-,TRBJ1-5,TGTGCCAGCAGCTTATCAACAGGGGATCAGCCCCAGCATTTT,CASSLSTGDQPQHF
TRBV7-9,-,-,TRBJ1-1,TGTGCCAGCAGCTCCCGGGTCGCTACCATCGAAGCTTTCTTT,CASSSRVATIEAFF
TRBV27,TRBD2,-,TRBJ2-3,TGTGCCAGCAGCCGGCCAGGCGGGAGGGCAGATACGCAGTATTTT,CASSRPGGRADTQYF
TRBV6-6,-,-,TRBJ1-5,TGTGCCAGCAGTAATCCCAGTCAGCCCCAGCATTTT,CASSNPSQPQHF
TRBV6-5,TRBD1,-,TRBJ1-2,TGTGCCAGCAGTTACTCCGGGACAGGGGGAGGAGGCTACACCTTC,CASSYSGTGGGGYTF
TRBV5-4,-,-,TRBJ1-1,TGTGCCAGCAGCCTCGGGGGTGGGGTGGAAGCTTTCTTT,CASSLGGGVEAFF
TRBV9,TRBD2,few,TRBJ2-5,TGTGCCAGCAGCGTCGCGGCGGGAGCCCAAGAGACCCAGTACTTC,CASSVAAGAQETQYF
TRBV7-3,-,-,TRBJ2-2,TGTGCCAGCAGCCCCCAGGGGGGCCCCGGGGAGCTGTTTTTT,CASSPQGGPGELFF
TRBV7-2,TRBD2,few,TRBJ2-3,TGTGCCAGCAGCGCAGTTAGCGGGGGGGCCACAGATACGCAGTATTTT,CASSAVSGGATDTQYF
TRBV6-1,-,-,TRBJ1-6,TGTGCCAGCAACGATAGGAGCTCCTATAATTCACCCCTCCACTTT,CASNDRSSYNSPLHF
TRBV6-1,-,few,TRBJ1-2,TGTGCCAGCAGTGAGCCGGGACTGCACTATGGCTACACCTTC,CASSEPGLHYGYTF
TRBV19,-,-,TRBJ2-7,TGTGCCAGTAGTCCTACAGGTAAACCTTCCTACGAGCAGTACTTC,CASSPTGKPSYEQYF
TRBV19,TRBD1,-,TRBJ2-7,TGTGCCAGTAGTATGTCCTGGACAGGCGAAAGAAACTACGAGCAGTACTTC,CASSMSWTGERNYEQYF
TRBV15,-,-,TRBJ1-5,TGTGCCACCGGACCCGGAGGGCGTTTGCCCCAGCATTTT,CATGPGGRLPQHF
TRBV29-1,TRBD2,-,TRBJ2-1,TGCAGCGTGAGGGGCGGGGAGGGGACGGAGCAGTTCTTC,CSVRGGEGTEQFF
TRBV6-6,TRBD1,once,TRBJ1-2,TGTGCCAGCAGCACCACGACAGGGTCCCCTAACTATGGCTACACCTTC,CASSTTTGSPNYGYTF
TRBV7-9,-,few,TRBJ1-5,TGTGCCAGCAGCTCCGGGACATATGAACATTTT,CASSSGTYEHF
TRBV2,TRBD2,-,TRBJ2-1,TGTGCCAGCAGAGGACTAGCACGGGGGGACAATGAGCAGTTCTTC,CASRGLARGDNEQFF
TRBV5-6,-,-,TRBJ2-5,TGTGCCAGCAGCTTGGAGCAGCTAGTGACCCAGTACTTC,CASSLEQLVTQYF
TRBV30,TRBD2,once,TRBJ2-1,TGTGCCTGGGGCGGGACTAGCGGAGGTTTAGGCAATGAGCAGTTCTTC,CAWGGTSGGLGNEQFF
TRBV6-6,-,-,TRBJ2-7,TGTGCCAGCAGGGGACTGTCCTACGAGCAGTACTTC,CASRGLSYEQYF
TRBV18,-,-,TRBJ1-2,TGTGCCAGCTCCTCTAATCGAGGGTATGGCTACACCTTC,CASSSNRGYGYTF
TRBV19,TRBD2,-,TRBJ2-7,TGTGCCAGTATCGGATGGACTAGCGGGGCCTACGAGCAGTACTTC,CASIGWTSGAYEQYF
TRBV18,TRBD1,-,TRBJ2-7,TGTGCCAGCTCACCAGGGACAGGCTCCTACGAGCAGTACTTC,CASSPGTGSYEQYF
TRBV6-4,TRBD1,-,TRBJ1-4,TGTGCCAGCAGTGACTATAGGGACAGGGAATATGAAAAACTGTTTTTT,CASSDYRDREYEKLFF
TRBV28,-,few,TRBJ2-7,TGTGCCAGCAGTTTACTGCCCCAGGGCTACGAGCAGTACTTC,CASSLLPQGYEQYF
TRBV7-2,TRBD1,-,TRBJ1-2,TGTGCCAGCAGCCCTGACAGGGGGTATGGCTACACCTTC,CASSPDRGYGYTF
TRBV9,-,-,TRBJ1-1,TGTGCCAGCAGCGTAGATTCCGGGGTAGGAGCTTTCTTT,CASSVDSGVGAFF
TRBV6-1,TRBD1,-,TRBJ2-7,TGTGCCAGCCATAGGACAGGAAAAAGCGAGCAGTACTTC,CASHRTGKSEQYF
TRBV6-1,TRBD1,few,TRBJ1-4,TGTGCCAGTGAATGGACAGGGTTTAATGAAAAACTGTTTTTT,CASEWTGFNEKLFF
TRBV18,TRBD2,few,TRBJ2-7,TGTGCCAGCTCAGCAACTAGCGGGGGCTCCTACGAGCAGTACTTC,CASSATSGGSYEQYF
TRBV10-3,TRBD1,few,TRBJ1-1,TGTGCCATCAGTTTCACAGGGGAGGAAGCTTTCTTT,CAISFTGEEAFF
TRBV6-5,TRBD1,-,TRBJ1-2,TGTGCCAGCAGTTATACGACAGGGGGATCCTATGGCTACACCTTC,CASSYTTGGSYGYTF
TRBV7-9,TRBD1,-,TRBJ2-1,TGTGCCAGCAGCCCGGGACAGGGTGGGGATGAGCAGTTCTTC,CASSPGQGGDEQFF
TRBV2,-,-,TRBJ1-5,TGTGCCAGTGGGGCCCAAACAAGGCAGCCCCAGCATTTT,CASGAQTRQPQHF
TRBV15,TRBD1,-,TRBJ2-7,TGTGCCACCAGCCTTGGACAGGGCGACTCCTACGAGCAGTACTTC,CATSLGQGDSYEQYF
TRBV11-1,TRBD2,-,TRBJ2-3,TGTGCCAGCAGCCTCTCAGGGCTAGCGGGAGATACGCAGTATTTT,CASSLSGLAGDTQYF
TRBV2,-,-,TRBJ1-3,TGTGCCAGCAGTGACACCGGGACACAAGGAAACACCATATATTTT,CASSDTGTQGNTIYF
TRBV6-5,TRBD1,-,TRBJ1-2,TGTGCCAGCAGTTACTCTTGGGACAGCCGGTCCTATGGCTACACCTTC,CASSYSWDSRSYGYTF
TRBV7-3,-,-,TRBJ2-7,TGTGCCAGCAGCTTAGAGGCAGGGGCCTACGAGCAGTACTTC,CASSLEAGAYEQYF
TRBV5-1,-,once,TRBJ2-1,TGCGCCAGCAGTTTTGGGGGGGCGATGGATGAGCAGTTCTTC,CASSFGGAMDEQFF
TRBV4-2,TRBD2,-,TRBJ2-1,TGTGCCAGCAGCCAATTCCTAGCGGGAGACCCCAGCGGTGAGCAGTTCTTC,CASSQFLAGDPSGEQFF
TRBV5-1,TRBD1,once,TRBJ1-1,TGCGCCAGCAGCCTACAGGGGGCGGGGAACACTGAAGCTTTCTTT,CASSLQGAGNTEAFF
TRBV7-3,-,once,TRBJ1-2,TGTGCCAGCAGCCGGACACCGGTATGGGGCTACACCTTC,CASSRTPVWGYTF
TRBV19,TRBD2,-,TRBJ2-1,TGTGCCAGTAGTATAGGACTAAGGCTAGCGGGTGACGATGAGCAGTTCTTC,CASSIGLRLAGDDEQFF
TRBV27,TRBD2,-,TRBJ2-3,TGTGCCAGCAGTTTGGCCGGGACTAGCGGGAGGGCCGATACGCAGTATTTT,CASSLAGTSGRADTQYF
TRBV19,-,-,TRBJ1-3,TGTGCCAGTGTGACAAGACAGTCTGGAAACACCATATATTTT,CASVTRQSGNTIYF
TRBV28,-,once,TRBJ2-1,TGTGCCAGCAGTTTAGGGACACCGGGGTTTGATGAGCAGTTCTTC,CASSLGTPGFDEQFF
TRBV10-3,-,once,TRBJ2-2,TGTGCCATCAAAGCGGGTACGAACACCGGGGAGCTGTTTTTT,CAIKAGTNTGELFF
TRBV6-1,-,-,TRBJ2-1,TGTGCCACCACAACAGGGTTGCTTTGGGATGAGCAGTTCTTC,CATTTGLLWDEQFF
TRBV6-5,-,-,TRBJ2-3,TGTGCCAGCAGTTACGACCAGCGTGTTAGCACAGATACGCAGTATTTT,CASSYDQRVSTDTQYF
TRBV12-5,TRBD2,-,TRBJ2-7,TGTGCTAGTGGCCTCGGACTAGCGGGGGGCGGTGAGCAGTACTTC,CASGLGLAGGGEQYF
TRBV2,TRBD2,-,TRBJ2-2,TGTGACCCAGGGACTAGCGTCGGGGAGCTGTTTTTT,CDPGTSVGELFF
TRBV11-2,TRBD2,-,TRBJ2-7,TGTGCCAGCAGCTTAGGGGGACTAGCTCGGTACGAGCAGTACTTC,CASSLGGLARYEQYF
TRBV10-3,TRBD2,-,TRBJ2-2,TGTGCCATCAGTGAGTCGCTAGCGGGAGGTCTTTCGAACACCGGGGAGCTGTTTTTT,CAISESLAGGLSNTGELFF
TRBV19,-,-,TRBJ1-6,TGTGCCACCCAACCCAGGGGAAGGAATTCACCCCTCCACTTT,CATQPRGRNSPLHF
TRBV4-2,TRBD2,once,TRBJ2-7,TGTGCCAGCAGCCAAGAGGGGACTAGCGGGAGTTACGAGCAGTACTTC,CASSQEGTSGSYEQYF
TRBV10-1,TRBD1,few,TRBJ2-1,TGCGCCAGCAGTGAGAAACAGGGGAGCTCCTACAATGAGCAGTTCTTC,CASSEKQGSSYNEQFF
TRBV5-4,TRBD1,-,TRBJ2-1,TGTGCCAGCAGCTTGACCGGGACAGGGTACAATGAGCAGTTCTTC,CASSLTGTGYNEQFF
TRBV2,-,-,TRBJ2-3,TGTGCCAGCAGTGAAGCCTCAGGTACAGATACGCAGTATTTT,CASSEASGTDTQYF